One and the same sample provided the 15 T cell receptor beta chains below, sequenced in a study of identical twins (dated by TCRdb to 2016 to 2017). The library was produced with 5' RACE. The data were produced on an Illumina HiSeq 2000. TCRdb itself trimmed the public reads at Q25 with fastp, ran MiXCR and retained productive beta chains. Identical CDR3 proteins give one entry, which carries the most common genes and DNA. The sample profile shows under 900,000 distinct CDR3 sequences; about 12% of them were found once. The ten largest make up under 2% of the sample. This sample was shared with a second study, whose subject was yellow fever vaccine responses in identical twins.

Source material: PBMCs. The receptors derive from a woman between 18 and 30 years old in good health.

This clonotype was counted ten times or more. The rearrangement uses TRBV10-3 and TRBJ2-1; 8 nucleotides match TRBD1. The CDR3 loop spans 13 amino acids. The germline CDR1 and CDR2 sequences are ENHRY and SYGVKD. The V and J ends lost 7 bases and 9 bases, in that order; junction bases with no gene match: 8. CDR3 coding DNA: TGTGCCATCATATCGGACAGGGTCGGTGAGCAGTTCTTC. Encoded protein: CAIISDRVGEQFF.

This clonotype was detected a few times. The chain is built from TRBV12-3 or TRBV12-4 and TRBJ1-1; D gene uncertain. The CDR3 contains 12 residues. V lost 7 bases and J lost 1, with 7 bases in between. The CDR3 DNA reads TGTGCCAGCACTTGGGGGAACACTGAAGCTTTCTTT. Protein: CASTWGNTEAFF.

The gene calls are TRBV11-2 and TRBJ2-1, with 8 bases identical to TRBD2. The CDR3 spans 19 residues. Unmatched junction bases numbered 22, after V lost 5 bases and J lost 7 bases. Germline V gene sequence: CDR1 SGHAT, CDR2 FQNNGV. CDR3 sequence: CASSEGGERESGDGNEQFF. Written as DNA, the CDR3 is TGTGCCAGCAGCGAAGGGGGTGAGCGGGAGTCAGGGGACGGTAATGAGCAGTTCTTC.

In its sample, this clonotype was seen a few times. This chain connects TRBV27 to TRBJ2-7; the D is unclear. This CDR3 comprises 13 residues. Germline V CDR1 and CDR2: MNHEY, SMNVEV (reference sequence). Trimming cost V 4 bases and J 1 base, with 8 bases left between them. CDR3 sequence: CASSSQTSYEQYF. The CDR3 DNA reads TGTGCCAGCAGTTCTCAGACTTCCTACGAGCAGTACTTC.

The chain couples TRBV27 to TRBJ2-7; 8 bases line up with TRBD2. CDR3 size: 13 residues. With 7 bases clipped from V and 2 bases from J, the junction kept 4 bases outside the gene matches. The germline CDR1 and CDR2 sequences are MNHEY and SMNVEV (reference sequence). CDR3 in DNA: TGTGCCAGCACGGGGGGGACAACCTACGAGCAGTACTTC. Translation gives CASTGGTTYEQYF.

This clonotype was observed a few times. As DNA, the CDR3 is TGTGCCAGCAGTCGCCTCGGGCTAGCATTCGCCGGGGAGCTGTTTTTT. Translation: CASSRLGLAFAGELFF. J is TRBJ2-2 and V is TRBV12-3 or TRBV12-4; perhaps TRBD2 as D (5 bases). This CDR3 has 16 residues. V gave up 5 bases and J gave up 6 bases, with 19 bases separating them.

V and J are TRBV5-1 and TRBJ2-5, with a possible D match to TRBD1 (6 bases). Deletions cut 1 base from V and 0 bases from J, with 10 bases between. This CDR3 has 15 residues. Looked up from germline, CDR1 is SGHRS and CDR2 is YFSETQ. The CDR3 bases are TGCGCCAGCAGCTTGACAGGGACGTACCAAGAGACCCAGTACTTC. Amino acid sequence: CASSLTGTYQETQYF. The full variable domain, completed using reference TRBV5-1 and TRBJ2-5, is KAGVTQTPRYLIKTRGQQVTLSCSPISGHRSVSWYQQTPGQGLQFLFEYFSETQRNKGNFPGRFSGRQFSNSRSEMNVSTLELGDSALYLCASSLTGTYQETQYFGPGTRLLVL.

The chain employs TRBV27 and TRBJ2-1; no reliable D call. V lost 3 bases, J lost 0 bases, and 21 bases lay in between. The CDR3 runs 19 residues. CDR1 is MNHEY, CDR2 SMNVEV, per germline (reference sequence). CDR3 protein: CASSLIRAPGDSSYNEQFF. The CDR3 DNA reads TGTGCCAGCAGTTTGATTCGGGCACCTGGTGATAGCTCCTACAATGAGCAGTTCTTC.

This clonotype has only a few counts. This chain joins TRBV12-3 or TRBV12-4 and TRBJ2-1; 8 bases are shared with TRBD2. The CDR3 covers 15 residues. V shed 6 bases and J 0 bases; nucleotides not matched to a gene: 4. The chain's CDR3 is CASRWTSFSYNEQFF. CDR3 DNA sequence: TGTGCCAGCAGGTGGACTAGCTTCTCCTACAATGAGCAGTTCTTC.

This CDR3 reads CASSLEGAKQETQYF. In nucleotides, the CDR3 is TGTGCCAGCAGTTTAGAAGGGGCGAAACAAGAGACCCAGTACTTC. The gene calls are TRBV12-3 or TRBV12-4 and TRBJ2-5, with TRBD1 as a possible D gene (5 bases). V was clipped by 1 base and J by 2 bases, with 11 bases between them. There are 15 residues in the CDR3.

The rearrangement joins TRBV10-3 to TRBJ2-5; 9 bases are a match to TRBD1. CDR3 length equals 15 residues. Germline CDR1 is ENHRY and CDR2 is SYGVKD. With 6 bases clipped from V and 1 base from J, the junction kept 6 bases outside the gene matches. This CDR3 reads CAIRGQGRIQETQYF. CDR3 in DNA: TGTGCCATCAGGGGACAGGGACGGATCCAAGAGACCCAGTACTTC.

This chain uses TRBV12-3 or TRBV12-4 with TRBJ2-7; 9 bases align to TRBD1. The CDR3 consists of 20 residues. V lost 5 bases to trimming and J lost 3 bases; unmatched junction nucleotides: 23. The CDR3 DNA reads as TGTGCCAGCAGTGCCCGCACGAGGGACAGGGAGAACGGGGGAGGCTACGAGCAGTACTTC. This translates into CASSARTRDRENGGGYEQYF.

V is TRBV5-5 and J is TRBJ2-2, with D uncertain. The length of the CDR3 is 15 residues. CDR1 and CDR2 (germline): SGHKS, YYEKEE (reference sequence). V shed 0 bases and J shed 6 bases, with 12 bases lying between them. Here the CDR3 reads CASSLGVGIAGELFF. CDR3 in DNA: TGTGCCAGCAGCTTGGGGGTGGGGATCGCCGGGGAGCTGTTTTTT.

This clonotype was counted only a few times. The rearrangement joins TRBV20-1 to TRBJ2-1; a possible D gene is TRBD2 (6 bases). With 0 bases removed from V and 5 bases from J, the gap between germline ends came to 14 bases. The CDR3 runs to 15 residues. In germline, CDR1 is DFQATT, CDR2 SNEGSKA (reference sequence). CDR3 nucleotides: TGCAGTGCTAGAGATGGGGCGGGGTCGGACAATGAGCAGTTCTTC. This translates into CSARDGAGSDNEQFF.

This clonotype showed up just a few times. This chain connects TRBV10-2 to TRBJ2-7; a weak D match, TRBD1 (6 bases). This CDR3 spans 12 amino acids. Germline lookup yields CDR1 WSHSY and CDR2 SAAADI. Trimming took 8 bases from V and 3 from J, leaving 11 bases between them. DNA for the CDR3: TGCGCCAGCGGGTCCAGGGGCTACGAGCAGTACGTC. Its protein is CASGSRGYEQYV.